The 22 T cell receptor beta chains presented below share a single source sample, sequenced in a study of T-cell reconstitution after alpha-beta-depleted transplantation in children. A TCRbeta library incorporating unique molecular identifiers was prepared. Via MiXCR, TCRdb re-called the PCR reads, giving one row per CDR3 protein. Of 200,000 to 250,000 distinct CDR3 sequences listed, 8.4% are singletons. The sequenced sample was PBMCs, mostly from graft donor cells, obtained 360 days after TCRalphabeta/CD19-depleted stem cell transplant. The receptors shown here come from a male patient between 2 and 15 years old who had a stem cell transplant for acute myeloid leukemia, so the T cells may come from the graft donor.

This clonotype was detected many times. The chain is built from TRBV10-3 and TRBJ2-1, with a tentative D call TRBD2 (5 bases). The CDR3 length is 15 residues. V was trimmed by 6 bases and J by 0 bases, leaving 12 bases between them. CDR1 is ENHRY and CDR2 is SYGVKD in the germline V gene. The CDR3 DNA reads TGTGCCATCAGCCCGACGGGGAGCTCCTACAATGAGCAGTTCTTC. It is translated as CAISPTGSSYNEQFF.

A remark on this clonotype: Relative to the germline gene, one junction end is altered; a read error may explain this. The chain is built from TRBV5-6 and TRBJ1-1; possibly TRBD1 for D (5 bases). The germline V gene encodes CDR1 SGHDT and CDR2 YYEEEE. This CDR3 spans 14 amino acids. The CDR3 here is CAISPPGENTEAFF. The CDR3, as DNA: TGTGCCATCAGCCCCCCGGGGGAGAACACTGAAGCTTTCTTT.

The table lists this clonotype with many counts. V and J are TRBV20-1 and TRBJ2-5; no definite D call. V lost 2 bases and J lost 0, with 13 bases in between. Germline CDR1 and CDR2: DFQATT and SNEGSKA (reference sequence). The CDR3 is 15 residues long. CDR3 in amino acids: CSARNPATDQETQYF. For the CDR3, the DNA is TGCAGTGCTAGAAACCCAGCGACCGACCAAGAGACCCAGTACTTC.

In this sample, this clonotype turned up a few times. The chain combines TRBV4-2 with TRBJ2-7, with TRBD1 identical over 8 bases. This CDR3 contains 16 residues. Germline CDR1 and CDR2: LGHNA and YNFKEQ. Trimming removed 0 bases from V and 3 bases from J; junction bases left unmatched: 7. The CDR3 bases are TGTGCCAGCAGCCAAGATTGGACAGGGCCTAACTACGAGCAGTACTTC. The encoded protein is CASSQDWTGPNYEQYF.

This clonotype turned up a few times. This sequence joins TRBV9 and TRBJ2-2; 8 nucleotides agree with TRBD1. V lost 4 bases, J lost 4 bases, and 6 bases stayed unmatched. The CDR3 runs to 15 residues. Germline V gives CDR1 SGDLS, CDR2 YYNGEE. Here the CDR3 reads CASSFRQGTTGELFF. The CDR3 DNA reads as TGTGCCAGCAGCTTCCGACAGGGGACCACCGGGGAGCTGTTTTTT.

This clonotype was detected ten times or more. The V call is TRBV7-2, the J call TRBJ2-1; 8 bases are a match to TRBD2. Germline CDR1 SGHTA, CDR2 FQGNSA. This CDR3 region has 15 residues. Trimming took 2 bases from V and 4 from J; bases not matched to a gene: 4. DNA for the CDR3: TGTGCCAGCAGCTTATACGGGAGGGATTACAATGAGCAGTTCTTC. It specifies CASSLYGRDYNEQFF.

The chain recombines TRBV29-1 with TRBJ2-7; 12 positions agree with TRBD1. The length of the CDR3 is 13 residues. V was pared by 7 bases and J by 5 bases, with 6 bases of the junction left unmatched. Germline loops: CDR1 SQVTM, CDR2 ANQGSEA. DNA of the CDR3: TGCAGCGGGGGGGACAGGGGGCTGAACGAGCAGTACTTC. Its protein product is CSGGDRGLNEQYF.

This clonotype has ten or more counts. The J gene is TRBJ2-3, the V gene TRBV5-1, with D possibly matching TRBD1 (6 bases). The CDR3 totals 14 residues. Trimming stripped 2 bases from V and 1 base from J, with 8 bases between. Germline assignment: CDR1 SGHRS and CDR2 YFSETQ. The CDR3 DNA is TGCGCCAGCAGCTTAGGGACACGCACAGATACGCAGTATTTT. Its protein is CASSLGTRTDTQYF.

This clonotype was found many times. The V gene is TRBV6-6, the J gene TRBJ2-7, with D uncertain. Germline V CDR1 and CDR2: MNHNY, SVGAGI (reference sequence). This CDR3 spans 12 amino acids. The germline V and J ends were trimmed by 2 bases and 4 bases, with 6 bases remaining between them. The CDR3 coding sequence is TGTGCCAGCAGTTACCCGGGTTACGAGCAGTACTTC. Its translation: CASSYPGYEQYF.

The chain uses TRBV5-4 and TRBJ2-7; TRBD1 might be the D (5 bases). V was cut by 0 bases and J by 2 bases, with 6 bases left in between. Germline loops: CDR1 SGHNT, CDR2 YYREEE (reference sequence). The CDR3 consists of 13 residues. The CDR3 coding sequence is TGTGCCAGCAGCTTGGAAGGGGCCTACGAGCAGTACGTC. Protein sequence: CASSLEGAYEQYV.

This clonotype has only a few counts. The chain employs TRBV6-1 and TRBJ2-7, with D possibly being TRBD2 (6 bases). V was pared by 4 bases and J by 4 bases, with 20 bases between. The CDR3 covers 16 residues. Germline loops: CDR1 MNHNS, CDR2 SASEGT. CDR3: CASSAPAGGKGYEQYF. The CDR3 DNA sequence: TGTGCCAGCAGTGCGCCGGCTGGCGGGAAAGGGTACGAGCAGTACTTC.

The genes are TRBV9 and TRBJ2-5; D is unresolved. The V end lost 4 bases, the J end lost 1 base, and 14 bases lay between the germline ends. Germline V gives CDR1 SGDLS, CDR2 YYNGEE. The CDR3 contains 15 residues. The CDR3, as DNA: TGTGCCAGCAGCCCACGGTGGATGTTCCAAGAGACCCAGTACTTC. It is translated as CASSPRWMFQETQYF.

This clonotype was counted many times. The chain employs TRBV29-1 and TRBJ2-2; D is undetermined. The length of the CDR3 is 15 residues. Trimming took 1 base from V and 1 from J, leaving 10 bases between them. Germline loops: CDR1 SQVTM, CDR2 ANQGSEA. DNA for the CDR3: TGCAGCGTTGAAGTGGCAGCTATGAACACCGGGGAGCTGTTTTTT. Protein: CSVEVAAMNTGELFF.

The chain links TRBV5-1 to TRBJ2-2, with D possibly being TRBD1 or TRBD2 (5 bases each). This CDR3 is 17 amino acids long. The V and J ends lost 0 bases and 6 bases respectively, with 18 bases between them. Germline V lookup: CDR1 SGHRS, CDR2 YFSETQ. The CDR3 reads CASSLGHGTLDAGELFF. DNA for the CDR3: TGCGCCAGCAGCTTGGGGCATGGGACCCTCGACGCCGGGGAGCTGTTTTTT.

This clonotype was seen repeatedly, ten times or more. V and J are TRBV10-3 and TRBJ2-6, with TRBD1 as a possible D gene (6 bases). The V gene's germline CDR1 is ENHRY and CDR2 SYGVKD. Trimming took 5 bases from V and 3 from J, leaving 14 bases between them. The CDR3 is made up of 16 amino acids. The CDR3 DNA reads TGTGCCATCAGTATCCCTACAGGGTTTGGGGCCAACGTCCTGACTTTC. It translates to CAISIPTGFGANVLTF.

The chain has TRBV11-2 and TRBJ2-2; TRBD1 is a possible D gene (5 bases). The CDR3 is 17 residues long. CDR1 and CDR2 from the germline V gene are SGHAT and FQNNGV. With 6 bases removed from V and 0 bases from J, the gap between germline ends came to 17 bases. CDR3 sequence: CASSRPSDTANTGELFF. DNA for the CDR3: TGTGCCAGCAGTCGGCCCTCGGACACGGCGAACACCGGGGAGCTGTTTTTT.

In its sample, this clonotype was seen many times. The V call is TRBV5-1, the J call TRBJ1-1, with a possible D match to TRBD1 (5 bases). Germline loops: CDR1 SGHRS, CDR2 YFSETQ. V was pared by 3 bases and J by 0 bases, with 9 bases between. The CDR3 is 14 amino acids. The CDR3 DNA is TGCGCCAGCAGCTGGGGGGGGATGAACACTGAAGCTTTCTTT. This gives the protein CASSWGGMNTEAFF.

This clonotype was detected only a few times. The chain recombines TRBV12-3 or TRBV12-4 with TRBJ2-5; a possible D gene is TRBD1 (5 bases). V was clipped by 3 bases and J by 2 bases, with 10 bases between them. This CDR3 is 14 amino acids long. CDR3 amino acids: CASSFDRQQETQYF. The CDR3 DNA reads as TGTGCCAGCAGTTTCGACAGACAACAAGAGACCCAGTACTTC.

V gene TRBV18 combines with J gene TRBJ2-7; TRBD1 matches at 7 bases. With V trimmed by 3 bases and J by 1 base, 3 bases remained unmatched. Germline V gene lookup returns CDR1 KGHSH and CDR2 LQKENI. This CDR3 is 14 amino acids long. This chain's CDR3 is CASSPLTGSYEQYF. CDR3 coding DNA: TGTGCCAGCTCACCGCTGACAGGGTCCTACGAGCAGTACTTC. The complete variable domain, with remaining parts taken from reference TRBV18 and TRBJ2-7, reads NAGVMQNPRHLVRRRGQEARLRCSPMKGHSHVYWYRQLPEEGLKFMVYLQKENIIDESGMPKERFSAEFPKEGPSILRIQQVVRGDSAAYFCASSPLTGSYEQYFGPGTRLTVT.

The rearrangement joins TRBV20-1 to TRBJ2-1; 10 bases align to TRBD2. V lost 5 bases, J lost 4 bases, and 8 bases stayed unmatched. There are 15 residues in the CDR3. CDR1 and CDR2 from the germline V gene are DFQATT and SNEGSKA (reference sequence). The CDR3 nucleotides are TGCAGTGCTTTCCTAAGCGGGAGGGGTTACAATGAGCAGTTCTTC. Its translation: CSAFLSGRGYNEQFF.

The table lists this clonotype with many counts. The chain is built from TRBV24-1 and TRBJ2-1; TRBD2 aligns across 8 bases. In germline, CDR1 is KGHDR, CDR2 SFDVKD. The CDR3 totals 17 residues. The J segment lost 6 bases and the V segment lost 3 bases, leaving 12 bases of the junction unmatched. Written as DNA, the CDR3 is TGTGCCACCAGTGATCCTTTGGGGGCGGGAGGACCCAATGAGCAGTTCTTC. This codes for CATSDPLGAGGPNEQFF.

There are many counts of this clonotype. The J gene is TRBJ1-5, the V gene TRBV5-1, with a possible D match to TRBD1 (5 bases). Germline loops: CDR1 SGHRS, CDR2 YFSETQ. The CDR3 runs to 14 residues. Trimming left V 3 bases short and J 4 bases short, with 11 bases between. This CDR3 is CASSSGGRNQPQHF. CDR3 bases: TGCGCCAGCAGCTCGGGGGGGAGAAATCAGCCCCAGCATTTT.